This record looks at one T cell receptor beta chain sequence and its context. These data are taken from a study of blood T cell repertoires in COVID-19. Study background: T cells, B-cell-depleted T cells, or PBMCs provided the cDNA or gDNA that served as material.

Some clones are missing from TCRdb's copy, which holds only in-frame ones; the method was immunoSEQ multiplex PCR. The sample has hundreds of thousands of clones; about 85% are singletons. The CDR3 loop spans 15 amino acids. The V segment lost 5 bases and the J segment 5 bases; nucleotides outside the gene matches: 8. Germline-derived CDR1 and CDR2 are MNHEY and SMNVEV (reference sequence). V gene TRBV27 combines with J gene TRBJ2-5; TRBD2 agrees at 10 bases. Sequenced input: peripheral blood. This clonotype was sampled from a man aged 18 to 35 with active or convalescent COVID-19. In nucleotides, the CDR3 is TGTGCCAGCAGTCATTCTAGCGGGAGTGGGGAGACCCAGTACTTC. This encodes CASSHSSGSGETQYF.